The clone carrying this TCR beta chain was picked up a small number of times. Preparation of the TCRbeta library was carried out with unique molecular identifiers. One entry per CDR3 protein results from TCRdb running MiXCR on the PCR reads. The table records some 600,000 distinct CDR3 sequences, 15% to 20% of them present only once. Losses at the gene ends were 2 bases for V and 2 bases for J; bases not matched to a gene: 8. The CDR3 extends over 16 amino acids. Germline V gene lookup returns CDR1 MGHDK and CDR2 SYGVNS. The record originates from a study of T-cell reconstitution after alpha-beta-depleted transplantation in children.

The genes are TRBV25-1 and TRBJ2-7; 8 bases align to TRBD1. The receptor was isolated from a human donor who donated a stem cell graft to a child with acute myeloid leukemia. The starting material was PBMCs from the stem cell graft donor, obtained from the stem cell graft. CDR3 residues: CASSEGTGPLTYEQYF. CDR3 nucleotides: TGTGCCAGCAGTGAAGGGACAGGTCCATTAACCTACGAGCAGTACTTC.